In its sample, the clone carrying this T cell receptor (beta chain) was seen a few times. No antigen is known for it. In TCRdb, the reads were re-called with MiXCR into one record per CDR3 protein. The sample contains about 330,000 distinct CDR3 sequences, approximately 35% of which appear only once. The entry originates in a study of T cell repertoires in cytomegalovirus infection. Study as a whole: In the study, CMV epitopes included recently identified HLA-C-restricted and well-studied HLA-B-restricted ones.

J lost 7 bases, V lost 6 bases, and 5 bases had no gene match. The CDR3 loop spans 12 amino acids. CDR1 and CDR2 from the germline V gene are SGHVS and FNYEAQ. The material was cultured PBMCs, obtained from culture after CMV antigen stimulation. The receptor was isolated from a human donor in good health (CMV status not recorded). Some clones in this sample may be carry-over from other donors' samples. V is TRBV7-6 and J is TRBJ2-7; 8 bases line up with TRBD1. The CDR3 is CASSRTGREQYV. Here the CDR3 DNA reads TGTGCCAGCAGTCGGACAGGGAGGGAGCAGTACGTC.